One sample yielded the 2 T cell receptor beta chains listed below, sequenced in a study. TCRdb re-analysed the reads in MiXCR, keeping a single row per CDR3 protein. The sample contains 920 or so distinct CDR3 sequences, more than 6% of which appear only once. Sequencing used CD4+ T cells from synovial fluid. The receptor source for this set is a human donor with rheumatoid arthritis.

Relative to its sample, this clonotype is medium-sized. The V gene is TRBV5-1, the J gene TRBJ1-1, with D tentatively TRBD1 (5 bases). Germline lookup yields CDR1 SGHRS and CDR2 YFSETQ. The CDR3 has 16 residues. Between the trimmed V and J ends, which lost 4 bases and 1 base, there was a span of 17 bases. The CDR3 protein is CASSVFVGGSNTEAFF. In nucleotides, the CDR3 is TGCGCCAGCAGCGTGTTTGTGGGGGGATCGAACACTGAAGCTTTCTTT.

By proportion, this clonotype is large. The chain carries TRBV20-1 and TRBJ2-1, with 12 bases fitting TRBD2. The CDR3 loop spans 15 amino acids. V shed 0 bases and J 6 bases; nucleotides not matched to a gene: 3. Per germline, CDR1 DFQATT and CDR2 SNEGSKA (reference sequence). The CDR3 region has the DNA TGCAGTGCTAGAGAGGCACTAGCGGGAGGCAATGAGCAGTTCTTC. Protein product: CSAREALAGGNEQFF.